The 25 T cell receptor beta chains presented below share a single source sample, sequenced in a study of blood T cell repertoires in COVID-19. Profiled with immunoSEQ multiplex PCR; TCRdb holds only in-frame clones, not every one. The sample has approximately 90,000 clones; approximately 80% are singletons. The sequencing input was peripheral blood. The receptor source for this set is a man between 65 and 85 years old with COVID-19, enrolled during active disease.

This chain links TRBV19 with TRBJ2-6; 7 positions match TRBD2. Germline V CDR1 and CDR2: LNHDA, SQIVND (reference sequence). The CDR3 contains 17 residues. V lost 6 bases to trimming and J lost 0 bases; unmatched junction nucleotides: 8. CDR3 protein: CASSPGGGYSGANVLTF. The CDR3 coding sequence is TGTGCCAGTAGCCCGGGCGGGGGATACTCTGGGGCCAACGTCCTGACTTTC.

The rearrangement uses TRBV3-1 (or the pseudogene TRBV3-2) and TRBJ1-1; 9 positions match TRBD1. V lost 4 bases to trimming and J lost 4 bases; unmatched junction nucleotides: 7. This CDR3 is built from 15 residues. In germline, CDR1 is LGHDT, CDR2 YNNKEL (reference sequence). The CDR3 sequence: CASSPDRGTATEAFF. CDR3 bases: TGTGCCAGCAGCCCGGACAGGGGAACCGCCACTGAAGCTTTCTTT.

The chain uses TRBV7-2 and TRBJ2-5; 9 bases are a match to TRBD2. Per the germline V gene, CDR1 is SGHTA and CDR2 is FQGNSA. CDR3 size: 14 residues. J was trimmed by 5 bases and V by 5 bases; bases with no gene match: 6. CDR3 bases: TGTGCCAGCAGCAATAGCGGGGGTCCTGAGACCCAGTACTTC. It yields the protein CASSNSGGPETQYF.

This chain connects TRBV12-3 or TRBV12-4 to TRBJ2-5, with 8 bases identical to TRBD2. The CDR3 runs to 13 residues. J gave up 3 bases and V 8 bases, and 5 bases lay outside the gene matches. CDR3 in amino acids: CASCSGTKETQYF. DNA for the CDR3: TGTGCCAGCTGTAGCGGGACCAAAGAGACCCAGTACTTC.

Concerning this clone itself: The junction departs from the called germline gene at one end, perhaps through a read error. V usage is TRBV7-8 and J usage is TRBJ2-3; tentatively, D is TRBD1 (5 bases). CDR1 SGHVS and CDR2 FQNEAQ come from the germline V gene. CDR3 length equals 16 residues. CDR3 protein: CASTLGKGASTDTQYF. DNA of the CDR3: TGTGCCAGCACCTTAGGTAAAGGGGCGAGCACAGATACGCAGTATTTT.

The chain combines TRBV30 with TRBJ2-7, with TRBD2 identical over 8 bases. This CDR3 is built from 14 residues. V lost 0 bases, J lost 2 bases, and 3 bases stayed unmatched. The germline V gene has CDR1 GTSNPN and CDR2 SVGIG (reference sequence). This chain's CDR3 is CAWSVGGGTYEQYF. The CDR3 region has the DNA TGTGCCTGGAGTGTCGGGGGGGGAACCTACGAGCAGTACTTC. Variable domain in full (rest from reference TRBV30 and TRBJ2-7): SQTIHQWPATLVQPVGSPLSLECTVEGTSNPNLYWYRQAAGRGLQLLFYSVGIGQISSEVPQNLSASRPQDRQFILSSKKLLLSDSGFYLCAWSVGGGTYEQYFGPGTRLTVT.

V gene TRBV12-3 or TRBV12-4 combines with J gene TRBJ1-5, with D unresolved. The CDR3 covers 13 residues. Deletions cut 2 bases from V and 5 bases from J, with 7 bases between. Here the CDR3 reads CASSLSRDQPQHF. The CDR3, as DNA: TGTGCCAGCAGTTTATCCCGGGATCAGCCCCAGCATTTT.

V is TRBV19 and J is TRBJ2-7; 7 bases fit TRBD1. The V gene end was trimmed by 5 bases and the J gene end by 7 bases; junction bases not matched to a gene: 14. The CDR3 is 15 amino acids. Per germline, CDR1 LNHDA and CDR2 SQIVND (reference sequence). The chain's CDR3 is CASSSSDRSSAEQYF. CDR3 nucleotide sequence: TGTGCCAGTAGTTCTTCGGACAGGTCGTCAGCTGAGCAGTACTTC.

V and J are TRBV30 and TRBJ2-2; TRBD1 might be the D (6 bases). V lost 2 bases to trimming and J lost 4 bases, with 17 bases between them. The germline V gene encodes CDR1 GTSNPN and CDR2 SVGIG (reference sequence). The CDR3 consists of 16 residues. CDR3 coding DNA: TGTGCCTGGAGTCGCGACAGGCGAACTCCCACCGGGGAGCTGTTTTTT. Residues: CAWSRDRRTPTGELFF.

Written as DNA, the CDR3 is TGTGCCAGCAGCATCCAGGGGAACACTGAAGCTTTCTTT. This translates into CASSIQGNTEAFF. The J gene is TRBJ1-1, the V gene TRBV7-9; a weak D match, TRBD1 (5 bases). Trimming left V 5 bases short and J 1 base short, with 8 bases between. The CDR3 is made up of 13 amino acids. The germline gives CDR1 SEHNR, CDR2 FQNEAQ (reference sequence).

This clone showed up just a few times. This chain uses TRBV4-2 with TRBJ1-1; TRBD1 might be the D (6 bases). Germline V gene lookup returns CDR1 LGHNA and CDR2 YNFKEQ. The germline V and J ends were trimmed by 3 bases and 1 base, with 12 bases remaining between them. This CDR3 spans 15 amino acids. CDR3 residues: CASSQVQGTNTEAFF. In nucleotides, the CDR3 is TGTGCCAGCAGCCAGGTGCAGGGGACGAACACTGAAGCTTTCTTT.

This chain joins TRBV12-3 or TRBV12-4 and TRBJ1-2; D is perhaps TRBD1 (6 bases). Trimming shortened V by 1 base and J by 3 bases, and 6 bases separated the two germline ends. The CDR3 sequence is 13 residues long. As DNA, the CDR3 is TGTGCCAGCAGTTTAGAGGGGGACTATGGCTACACCTTC. The encoded protein is CASSLEGDYGYTF.

The rearrangement joins TRBV10-3 to TRBJ1-5, with 9 bases that match TRBD1. J gave up 6 bases and V 1 base, and 10 bases lay outside the gene matches. The CDR3 contains 17 residues. The germline gives CDR1 ENHRY, CDR2 SYGVKD. Written as DNA, the CDR3 is TGTGCCATCAGTGAGTGGGGGGGACAGGGATCATCTCAGCCCCAGCATTTT. Translation: CAISEWGGQGSSQPQHF.

The chain links TRBV14 to TRBJ1-2; 9 bases align to TRBD1. CDR1 and CDR2 (germline): SGHDN, FVKESK. The CDR3 is 13 residues long. The trim removed 6 bases at V and 8 bases at J, leaving 7 bases unmatched. CDR3 residues: CASRRTGEGGYTF. The CDR3, as DNA: TGTGCCAGCAGACGGACAGGGGAGGGAGGCTACACCTTC.

This chain links TRBV6-1 with TRBJ2-7, with D maybe TRBD1 (6 bases). V was cut by 3 bases and J by 4 bases, with 16 bases left in between. The CDR3 runs 15 residues. Germline V lookup: CDR1 MNHNS, CDR2 SASEGT. CDR3 nucleotides: TGTGCCAGCAGTGAGTCATTACAGGGACCGTACGAGCAGTACTTC. Translation: CASSESLQGPYEQYF.

This clone was observed once. The chain carries TRBV6-6 and TRBJ1-1, with TRBD1 matching 8 bases. This CDR3 contains 15 residues. The ends lost 7 bases at V and 2 bases at J; junction bases unmatched: 9. Germline values: CDR1 MNHNY, CDR2 SVGAGI (reference sequence). The CDR3 DNA sequence: TGTGCCAGCACCCGCGGACAGGGATCAAACACTGAAGCTTTCTTT. Translating it yields CASTRGQGSNTEAFF.

This clone was seen once. The chain employs TRBV10-3 and TRBJ1-5; a weak D match, TRBD1 (5 bases). V was shortened by 8 bases and J by 4 bases, with 15 bases between the two germline ends. CDR1 is ENHRY and CDR2 is SYGVKD in the germline V gene. CDR3 length: 14 amino acids. The CDR3 DNA reads TGTGCCATCGGAGGGGACGGATGGAATCAGCCCCAGCATTTT. Encoded protein: CAIGGDGWNQPQHF.

J is TRBJ2-7 and V is TRBV4-1, with D tentatively TRBD2 (6 bases). The CDR3 runs 17 residues. The germline CDR1 and CDR2 sequences are MGHRA and YSYEKL. V was trimmed by 0 bases and J by 0 bases, leaving 15 bases between them. The CDR3 DNA reads as TGCGCCAGCAGCCAAGATCGGATAGCGGCCTCCTCCTACGAGCAGTACTTC. Its translation: CASSQDRIAASSYEQYF.

The rearrangement links TRBV7-8 to TRBJ1-2, with 8 bases aligning to TRBD1. V lost 5 bases and J lost 8; bases outside the gene matches: 10. CDR1 is SGHVS and CDR2 is FQNEAQ in the germline V gene. CDR3 length: 14 amino acids. The DNA for the CDR3 is TGTGCCAGCAGCGCGAGGACAGGGCGAGAGGGCTACACCTTC. Amino acid sequence: CASSARTGREGYTF.

The J gene is TRBJ2-6, the V gene TRBV27, with D possibly being TRBD1 (6 bases). Germline assignment: CDR1 MNHEY and CDR2 SMNVEV (reference sequence). The CDR3 has 19 amino acids. V lost 5 bases and J 0 bases, leaving 20 bases between the germline ends. CDR3 protein: CASSPGWGRLSSGANVLTF. Written as DNA, the CDR3 is TGTGCCAGCAGTCCGGGTTGGGGGCGCCTTTCCTCTGGGGCCAACGTCCTGACTTTC.

The chain couples TRBV9 to TRBJ2-1, with a possible D match to TRBD2 (6 bases). Germline V gene data show CDR1 as SGDLS and CDR2 as YYNGEE. The CDR3 covers 16 residues. V shed 3 bases and J shed 6 bases, with 19 bases lying between them. The CDR3 region is CASSGQGLLRGNEQFF. For the CDR3, the DNA is TGTGCCAGCAGCGGCCAAGGACTATTAAGAGGCAATGAGCAGTTCTTC.

This chain connects TRBV19 to TRBJ1-2, with D tentatively TRBD1 (5 bases). The germline V gene has CDR1 LNHDA and CDR2 SQIVND (reference sequence). This CDR3 has 14 amino acids. V was cut by 8 bases and J by 3 bases, with 16 bases left in between. The DNA for the CDR3 is TGTGCCAGTCGCAAATTTACGACAGACTATGGCTACACCTTC. Residues: CASRKFTTDYGYTF.

The CDR3 region has the DNA TGTGCCAGTAGTAGCGGGACTAGCGGGAGAGGCAATGAGCAGTTCTTC. It is translated as CASSSGTSGRGNEQFF. The J gene is TRBJ2-1, the V gene TRBV19; 14 bases fit TRBD2. The length of the CDR3 is 16 residues. J gave up 6 bases and V 4 bases, and 5 bases lay outside the gene matches. Germline assignment: CDR1 LNHDA and CDR2 SQIVND (reference sequence).

This clone was seen a few times. This rearrangement joins TRBV6-2 or TRBV6-3 to TRBJ2-1, with D tentatively TRBD1 (6 bases). Germline CDR1 and CDR2: MNHEY and SVGEGT. Between the trimmed V and J ends, which lost 4 bases and 6 bases, there was a span of 10 bases. The CDR3 length is 13 residues. As DNA, the CDR3 is TGTGCCAGCAGTTGGACGACAGGCAATGAGCAGTTCTTC. Translation: CASSWTTGNEQFF.

This sequence joins TRBV24-1 and TRBJ2-3; the match to TRBD1 covers 9 bases. CDR1 is KGHDR, CDR2 SFDVKD, per germline. This CDR3 is 15 amino acids long. Trimming at V came to 2 bases and at J to 3 bases, leaving 2 bases not matched to a gene. The CDR3 bases are TGTGCCACCAGTGATTGGGGACAGGGTACAGATACGCAGTATTTT. Its protein is CATSDWGQGTDTQYF.